Here is one T cell receptor (beta chain) with its context. Its antigen is undetermined. These data come from a study of cytomegalovirus exposure and HLA in healthy donors. With 60 Vbeta and 13 Jbeta primers, the PCR was carried out. The assay was immunoSEQ multiplex PCR, and TCRdb's table has in-frame clones only and misses some. The sample holds more than 90,000 clones, around 75% seen once. Overall study findings and caveats: Earlier analysis found most TCR beta V segments productive about 90% or about 30% of the time. The study reported that TCR beta sequences accurately predicted HLA-A and HLA-B alleles in most subjects.

V was pared by 4 bases and J by 3 bases, with 5 bases of the junction left unmatched. Germline CDR1 reads MNHNY; CDR2 reads SVGAGI (reference sequence). There are 14 residues in the CDR3. The source material was PBMCs. The TCR comes from a woman in her 30s in good health and CMV-seronegative. The rearrangement uses TRBV6-6 and TRBJ2-7, with 8 positions matching TRBD1. The CDR3 loop reads CASSFGTGGYEQYF. The CDR3, as DNA: TGTGCCAGCAGTTTCGGGACAGGAGGCTACGAGCAGTACTTC.